The 13 T cell receptor beta chains below all came from one sample that was sequenced in a study of response to subunit inactivated influenza vaccine. From the RT-PCR reads, TCRdb called clonotypes with MiXCR, one entry per CDR3 protein. The sample lists around 570,000 distinct CDR3 sequences, approximately 10% occurring once. The data also belong to a second study, concerning T cells expressing NK-cell markers. Per that paper: What made the TCR beta cDNA was 5'RACE template switching with UMIs.

Sequenced material: PBMCs from blood, taken on the day of vaccination. The origin of the receptors is a man in his fifties or sixties who received an inactivated influenza vaccine.

The chain uses TRBV18 and TRBJ2-1; 8 bases fit TRBD2. The germline V gene has CDR1 KGHSH and CDR2 LQKENI. The CDR3 covers 14 residues. V shed 1 base and J 10 bases; nucleotides not matched to a gene: 6. Written as DNA, the CDR3 is TGTGCCAGCTCACCACTCGAGACTAGCGTCGAGCAGTTCTTC. It codes for CASSPLETSVEQFF.

The V gene is TRBV9, the J gene TRBJ2-1; 11 positions agree with TRBD2. V dropped 0 bases and J dropped 13; count of bases not matched to a gene: 12. CDR1 is SGDLS, CDR2 YYNGEE, per germline. This CDR3 has 16 residues. CDR3 nucleotides: TGTGCCAGCAGCGTAGGCTGGCTAGCGGGGGGCGGGGGTCAGTTCTTC. This sequence encodes CASSVGWLAGGGGQFF.

The chain employs TRBV5-5 and TRBJ1-3; D call uncertain. Germline values: CDR1 SGHKS, CDR2 YYEKEE (reference sequence). The V end was cut by 0 bases, the J end by 4 bases, with 11 bases between. This CDR3 contains 15 residues. The CDR3 protein is CASSLGDWSGNTIYF. The CDR3 bases are TGTGCCAGCAGCTTGGGGGATTGGAGCGGAAACACCATATATTTT.

This sequence joins TRBV7-2 and TRBJ2-7; 11 bases are shared with TRBD1. V shed 5 bases and J 5 bases; nucleotides not matched to a gene: 8. The CDR3 loop spans 15 amino acids. Looked up from germline, CDR1 is SGHTA and CDR2 is FQGNSA. CDR3 amino acids: CASSGRTGGIDEQYF. The CDR3 region has the DNA TGTGCCAGCAGCGGGAGGACAGGGGGCATCGACGAGCAGTACTTC. The full variable domain, its missing parts supplied by reference TRBV7-2 and TRBJ2-7, is GAGVSQSPSNKVTEKGKDVELRCDPISGHTALYWYRQSLGQGLEFLIYFQGNSAPDKSGLPSDRFSAERTGGSVSTLTIQRTQQEDSAVYLCASSGRTGGIDEQYFGPGTRLTVT.

The genes are TRBV5-6 and TRBJ2-7; the match to TRBD1 covers 9 bases. The CDR3 is made up of 12 amino acids. The germline V gene encodes CDR1 SGHDT and CDR2 YYEEEE. The ends lost 4 bases at V and 9 bases at J; junction bases unmatched: 5. CDR3 region: CASSKDRGVQYF. CDR3 coding DNA: TGTGCCAGCAGCAAGGACAGGGGTGTGCAGTACTTC. Using reference TRBV5-6 and TRBJ2-7 for the parts outside the CDR3, the full variable domain is DAGVTQSPTHLIKTRGQQVTLRCSPKSGHDTVSWYQQALGQGPQFIFQYYEEEERQRGNFPDRFSGHQFPNYSSELNVNALLLGDSALYLCASSKDRGVQYFGPGTRLTVT.

This clonotype appeared many times. The gene calls are TRBV12-3 or TRBV12-4 and TRBJ1-5; no reliable D call. V gave up 0 bases and J gave up 5 bases, with 8 bases separating them. The CDR3 spans 14 residues. This CDR3 reads CASSLALVDQPQHF. CDR3 nucleotide sequence: TGTGCCAGCAGTTTAGCGCTCGTGGATCAGCCCCAGCATTTT.

This chain uses TRBV10-2 with TRBJ1-6; 7 bases are shared with TRBD1. The CDR3 runs to 15 residues. CDR1 and CDR2 (germline): WSHSY, SAAADI. V shed 3 bases, J shed 10 bases, and the junction held 9 bases outside the gene matches. This CDR3 reads CASSEKRQGRSPLHF. The CDR3 DNA reads TGCGCCAGCAGTGAAAAGAGACAGGGAAGATCACCCCTCCACTTT.

The V gene is TRBV7-3, the J gene TRBJ2-1; possibly TRBD1 for D (7 bases). Between the trimmed V and J ends, which lost 1 base and 4 bases, there was a span of 14 bases. The CDR3 sequence is 16 residues long. CDR1 SGHTA and CDR2 FQGTGA come from the germline V gene. CDR3 residues: CASSLSGGGRYNEQFF. The CDR3, as DNA: TGTGCCAGCAGCTTAAGTGGAGGGGGCCGGTACAATGAGCAGTTCTTC.

V gene TRBV28 combines with J gene TRBJ2-3; no clear D. Germline V CDR1 and CDR2: MDHEN, SYDVKM. The CDR3 spans 12 residues. With 7 bases removed from V and 8 bases from J, the gap between germline ends came to 13 bases. The CDR3 protein is CASTNFERTQYF. The CDR3, as DNA: TGTGCCAGCACTAATTTTGAGCGTACGCAGTATTTT.

This clonotype has only a few counts. V and J are TRBV28 and TRBJ2-3, with 11 bases that match TRBD2. The length of the CDR3 is 17 residues. Trimming cost V 4 bases and J 1 base; bases outside gene matches: 7. The germline CDR1 and CDR2 sequences are MDHEN and SYDVKM. In DNA form, the CDR3 reads TGTGCCAGCAGTTCCCCCCCACTAGCGGGGGGCACAGATACGCAGTATTTT. Translated, it gives CASSSPPLAGGTDTQYF. Full variable domain (rest looked up from reference TRBV28 and TRBJ2-3): DVKVTQSSRYLVKRTGEKVFLECVQDMDHENMFWYRQDPGLGLRLIYFSYDVKMKEKGDIPEGYSVSREKKERFSLILESASTNQTSMYLCASSSPPLAGGTDTQYFGPGTRLTVL.

This clonotype has more than one count but fewer than ten. The V and J genes are TRBV20-1 and TRBJ2-5, with D unresolved. The CDR3 contains 11 residues. Trimming stripped 0 bases from V and 5 bases from J, with 4 bases between. From germline, CDR1 is DFQATT and CDR2 SNEGSKA (reference sequence). The CDR3 DNA reads as TGCAGTGCTAGAGATATGGAGACCCAGTACTTC. It specifies CSARDMETQYF.

The rearrangement links TRBV12-3 or TRBV12-4 to TRBJ2-5, with TRBD1 matching 8 bases. The CDR3 covers 14 residues. Trimming cost V 5 bases and J 5 bases; bases outside gene matches: 7. CDR3 region: CASSQGANGETQYF. Written as DNA, the CDR3 is TGTGCCAGCAGTCAGGGGGCGAATGGGGAGACCCAGTACTTC.

The CDR3 region is CASSFAGTDNEKLFF. The CDR3 region has the DNA TGCGCCAGCAGCTTCGCCGGGACTGATAATGAAAAACTGTTTTTT. The chain combines TRBV5-1 with TRBJ1-4; weak D call: TRBD1 (5 bases). The V gene's germline CDR1 is SGHRS and CDR2 YFSETQ. Deletions cut 2 bases from V and 4 bases from J, with 12 bases between. The CDR3 is 15 residues long.